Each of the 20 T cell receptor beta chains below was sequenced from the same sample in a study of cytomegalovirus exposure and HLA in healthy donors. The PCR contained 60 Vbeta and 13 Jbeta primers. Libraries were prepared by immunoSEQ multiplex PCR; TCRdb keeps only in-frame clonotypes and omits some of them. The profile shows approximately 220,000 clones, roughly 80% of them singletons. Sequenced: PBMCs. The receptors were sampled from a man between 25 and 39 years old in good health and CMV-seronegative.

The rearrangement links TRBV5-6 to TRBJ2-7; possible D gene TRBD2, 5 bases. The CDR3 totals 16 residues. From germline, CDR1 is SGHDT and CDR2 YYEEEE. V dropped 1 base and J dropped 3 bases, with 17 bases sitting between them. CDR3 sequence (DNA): TGTGCCAGCAGCTTGTTAACGACGAGGGAAATCTACGAGCAGTACTTC. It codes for CASSLLTTREIYEQYF.

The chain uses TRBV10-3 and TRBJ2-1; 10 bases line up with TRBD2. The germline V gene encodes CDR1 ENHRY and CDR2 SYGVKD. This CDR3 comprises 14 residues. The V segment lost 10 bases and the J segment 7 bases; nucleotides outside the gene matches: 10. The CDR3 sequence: CATTLLSGGNEQFF. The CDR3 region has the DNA TGTGCCACCACCCTTCTTAGCGGGGGGAATGAGCAGTTCTTC.

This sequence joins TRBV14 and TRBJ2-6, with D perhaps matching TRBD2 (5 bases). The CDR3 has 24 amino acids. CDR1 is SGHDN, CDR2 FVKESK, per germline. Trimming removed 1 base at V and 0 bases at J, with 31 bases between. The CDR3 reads CASSQVPLARANSKANSGANVLTF. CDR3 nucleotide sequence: TGTGCCAGCAGCCAAGTACCTTTGGCGCGGGCAAATAGTAAAGCTAACTCTGGGGCCAACGTCCTGACTTTC.

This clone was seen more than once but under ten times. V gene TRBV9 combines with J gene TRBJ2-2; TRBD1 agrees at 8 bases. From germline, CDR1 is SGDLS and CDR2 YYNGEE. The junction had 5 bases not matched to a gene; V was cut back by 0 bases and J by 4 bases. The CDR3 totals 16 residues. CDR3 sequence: CASSVEGTGITGELFF. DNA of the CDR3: TGTGCCAGCAGCGTAGAGGGGACAGGTATCACCGGGGAGCTGTTTTTT.

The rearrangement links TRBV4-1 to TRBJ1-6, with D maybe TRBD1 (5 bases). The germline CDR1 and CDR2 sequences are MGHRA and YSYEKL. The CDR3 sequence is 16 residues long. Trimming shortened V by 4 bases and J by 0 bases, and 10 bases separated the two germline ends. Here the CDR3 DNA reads TGCGCCAGCAGCCTCAGGGTTTCCTCCTATAATTCACCCCTCCACTTT. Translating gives CASSLRVSSYNSPLHF.

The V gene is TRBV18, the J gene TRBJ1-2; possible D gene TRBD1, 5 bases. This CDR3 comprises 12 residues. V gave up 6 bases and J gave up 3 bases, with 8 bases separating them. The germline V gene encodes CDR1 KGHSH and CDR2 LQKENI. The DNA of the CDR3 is TGTGCCAGCTCGTCGACAGACTATGGCTACACCTTC. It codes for CASSSTDYGYTF.

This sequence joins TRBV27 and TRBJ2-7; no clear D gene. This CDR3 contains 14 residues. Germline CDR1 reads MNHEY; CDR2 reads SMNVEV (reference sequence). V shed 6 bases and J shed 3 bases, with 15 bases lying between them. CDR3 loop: CASSKPGLLYEQYF. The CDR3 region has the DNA TGTGCCAGCAGCAAGCCAGGTTTACTCTACGAGCAGTACTTC.

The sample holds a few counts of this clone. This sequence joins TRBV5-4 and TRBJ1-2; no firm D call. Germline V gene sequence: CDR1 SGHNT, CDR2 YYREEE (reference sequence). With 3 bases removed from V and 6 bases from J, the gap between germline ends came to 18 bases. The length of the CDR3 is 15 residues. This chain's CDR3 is CASSSPISQQDGYTF. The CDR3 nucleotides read TGTGCCAGCAGCTCCCCGATCTCACAGCAGGATGGCTACACCTTC. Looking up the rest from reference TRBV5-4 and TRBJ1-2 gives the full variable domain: ETGVTQSPTHLIKTRGQQVTLRCSSQSGHNTVSWYQQALGQGPQFIFQYYREEENGRGNFPPRFSGLQFPNYSSELNVNALELDDSALYLCASSSPISQQDGYTFGSGTRLTVV.

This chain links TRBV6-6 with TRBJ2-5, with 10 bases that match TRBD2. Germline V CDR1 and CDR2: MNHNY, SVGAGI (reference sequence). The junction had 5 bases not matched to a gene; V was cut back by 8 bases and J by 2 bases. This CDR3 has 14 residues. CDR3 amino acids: CASRASGGQETQYF. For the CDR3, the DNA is TGTGCCAGCCGGGCTAGCGGGGGTCAAGAGACCCAGTACTTC.

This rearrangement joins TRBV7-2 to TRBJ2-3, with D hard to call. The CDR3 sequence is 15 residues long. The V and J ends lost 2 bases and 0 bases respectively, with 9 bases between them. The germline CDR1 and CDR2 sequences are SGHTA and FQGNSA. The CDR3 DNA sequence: TGTGCCAGCAGCTTACAAGTAACTAGCACAGATACGCAGTATTTT. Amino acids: CASSLQVTSTDTQYF.

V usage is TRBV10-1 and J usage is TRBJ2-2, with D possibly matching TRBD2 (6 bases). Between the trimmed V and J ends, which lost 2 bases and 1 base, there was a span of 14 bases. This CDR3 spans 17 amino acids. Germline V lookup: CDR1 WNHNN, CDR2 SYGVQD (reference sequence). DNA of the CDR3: TGCGCCAGCAGTGAGACCGGCCTAGCGAGGAACACCGGGGAGCTGTTTTTT. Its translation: CASSETGLARNTGELFF.

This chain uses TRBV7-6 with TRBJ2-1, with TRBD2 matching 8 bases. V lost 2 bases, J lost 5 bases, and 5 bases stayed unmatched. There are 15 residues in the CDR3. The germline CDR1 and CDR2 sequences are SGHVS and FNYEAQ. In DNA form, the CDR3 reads TGTGCCAGCAGCTTAAACCAGCGGGGGAACAATGAGCAGTTCTTC. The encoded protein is CASSLNQRGNNEQFF.

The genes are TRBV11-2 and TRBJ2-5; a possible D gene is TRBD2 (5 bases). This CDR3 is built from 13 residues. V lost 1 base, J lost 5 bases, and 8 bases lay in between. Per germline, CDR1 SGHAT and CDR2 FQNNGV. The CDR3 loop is CASSLVRGETQYF. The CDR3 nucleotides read TGTGCCAGCAGCTTAGTGCGAGGGGAGACCCAGTACTTC.

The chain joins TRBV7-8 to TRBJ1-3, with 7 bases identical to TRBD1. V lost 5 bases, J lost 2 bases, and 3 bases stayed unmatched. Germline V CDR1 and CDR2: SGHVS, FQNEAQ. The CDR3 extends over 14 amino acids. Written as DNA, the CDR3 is TGTGCCAGCAGCACGGGACAGCCTGGAAACACCATATATTTT. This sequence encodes CASSTGQPGNTIYF.

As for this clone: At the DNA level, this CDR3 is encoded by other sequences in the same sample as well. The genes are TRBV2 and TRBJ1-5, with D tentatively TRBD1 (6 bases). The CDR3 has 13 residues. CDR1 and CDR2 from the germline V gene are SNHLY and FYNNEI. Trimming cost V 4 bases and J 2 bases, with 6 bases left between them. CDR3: CASSGQGNQPQHF. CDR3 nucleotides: TGTGCCAGCAGTGGACAGGGCAATCAGCCCCAGCATTTT.

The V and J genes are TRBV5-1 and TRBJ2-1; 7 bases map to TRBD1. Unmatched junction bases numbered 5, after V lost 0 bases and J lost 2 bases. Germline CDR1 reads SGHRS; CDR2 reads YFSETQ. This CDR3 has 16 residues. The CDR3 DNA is TGCGCCAGCAGCTTGGGAGACAGGGACCCCTACAATGAGCAGTTCTTC. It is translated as CASSLGDRDPYNEQFF. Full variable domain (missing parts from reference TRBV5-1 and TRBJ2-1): KAGVTQTPRYLIKTRGQQVTLSCSPISGHRSVSWYQQTPGQGLQFLFEYFSETQRNKGNFPGRFSGRQFSNSRSEMNVSTLELGDSALYLCASSLGDRDPYNEQFFGPGTRLTVL.

CDR3 sequence: CATSRSSGTGSSPLHF. CDR3 nucleotides: TGTGCCACCAGCAGAAGCTCCGGGACAGGGTCTTCACCCCTCCACTTT. V usage is TRBV15 and J usage is TRBJ1-6; 9 bases are shared with TRBD1. Trimming at V came to 2 bases and at J to 9 bases, leaving 8 bases not matched to a gene. The CDR3 sequence is 16 residues long. CDR1 LNHNV and CDR2 YYDKDF come from the germline V gene (reference sequence).

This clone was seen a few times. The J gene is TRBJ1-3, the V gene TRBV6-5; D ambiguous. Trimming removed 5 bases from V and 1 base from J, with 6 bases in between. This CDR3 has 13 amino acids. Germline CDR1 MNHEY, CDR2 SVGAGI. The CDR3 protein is CASSLFSGNTIYF. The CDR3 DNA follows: TGTGCCAGCAGTCTCTTTTCTGGAAACACCATATATTTT.

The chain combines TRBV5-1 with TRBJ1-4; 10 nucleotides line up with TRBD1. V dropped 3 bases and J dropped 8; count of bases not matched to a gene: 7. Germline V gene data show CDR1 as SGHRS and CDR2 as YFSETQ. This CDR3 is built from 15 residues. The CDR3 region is CASSWGQGKNEKLFF. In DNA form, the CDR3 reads TGCGCCAGCAGCTGGGGACAGGGGAAGAACGAAAAACTGTTTTTT.

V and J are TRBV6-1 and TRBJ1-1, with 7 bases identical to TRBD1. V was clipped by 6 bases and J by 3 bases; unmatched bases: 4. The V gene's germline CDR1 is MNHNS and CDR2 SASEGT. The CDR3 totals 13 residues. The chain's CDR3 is CASRSGGYTEAFF. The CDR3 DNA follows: TGTGCCAGCAGGTCAGGGGGGTACACTGAAGCTTTCTTT.